This passage covers 17 T cell receptor beta chains from one sample sequenced in a study of blood T cell repertoires in COVID-19. Sequencing was performed with immunoSEQ multiplex PCR; in TCRdb, only in-frame clones are kept and a portion is missing. The table lists 88,000 or so clones, roughly 87% of them singletons, with less than 15% in the top ten. What was sequenced was peripheral blood. These receptors came from an elderly man with acute or convalescent COVID-19.

The chain is built from TRBV19 and TRBJ1-2, with 9 bases lining up with TRBD1. This CDR3 region has 14 residues. Germline values: CDR1 LNHDA, CDR2 SQIVND (reference sequence). Trimming took 6 bases from V and 7 from J; bases not matched to a gene: 9. CDR3 region: CASSLNRDRAGYTF. CDR3 bases: TGTGCCAGTAGCTTAAACCGGGACAGGGCTGGCTACACCTTC.

In this sample, this clone turned up a few times. The rearrangement uses TRBV2 and TRBJ1-2; D is possibly TRBD1 (6 bases). CDR3 length: 14 residues. Germline CDR1 and CDR2: SNHLY and FYNNEI. The ends were cut back, 6 bases at V and 5 bases at J, with 16 bases in the middle. CDR3 coding DNA: TGTGCCAGCAGAGAACAGGGAAAAAGTTATGGCTACACCTTC. Residues: CASREQGKSYGYTF.

This clone has just a few counts. The chain couples TRBV7-8 to TRBJ2-1, with 9 nucleotides matching TRBD2. CDR3 length: 15 residues. Trimming removed 0 bases from V and 4 bases from J; junction bases left unmatched: 1. The germline V gene encodes CDR1 SGHVS and CDR2 FQNEAQ. CDR3 amino acids: CASSLAAGGYNEQFF. The CDR3 DNA reads as TGTGCCAGCAGCTTAGCGGCGGGGGGGTACAATGAGCAGTTCTTC.

The chain joins TRBV6-2 or TRBV6-3 to TRBJ1-3; D unclear. The length of the CDR3 is 12 residues. Looked up from germline, CDR1 is MNHEY and CDR2 is SVGEGT. The V gene lost 4 bases and the J gene lost 2 bases, with 3 bases spanning the gap. CDR3 loop: CASSSTGNTIYF. CDR3 nucleotides: TGTGCCAGCAGTTCCACTGGAAACACCATATATTTT.

The CDR3 bases are TGCGCCAGCAGCTTTGACAGGGTTGGCACCGGGGAGCTGTTTTTT. Its translation is CASSFDRVGTGELFF. The chain recombines TRBV5-1 with TRBJ2-2, with 7 bases that match TRBD1. CDR1 SGHRS and CDR2 YFSETQ come from the germline V gene. V trimming: 2 bases; J trimming: 4 bases; junction bases outside the gene matches: 5. The CDR3 length is 15 residues.

This chain uses TRBV12-3 or TRBV12-4 with TRBJ2-3; D is unclear. Between the trimmed V and J ends, which lost 3 bases and 2 bases, there was a span of 3 bases. CDR3 length: 12 residues. CDR3 nucleotides: TGTGCCAGCAGTTTTAACACAGATACGCAGTATTTT. This codes for CASSFNTDTQYF.

V and J are TRBV7-2 and TRBJ1-2; tentatively, D is TRBD1 (5 bases). Germline CDR1 and CDR2: SGHTA and FQGNSA. V shed 4 bases and J shed 5 bases, with 8 bases lying between them. This CDR3 spans 12 amino acids. CDR3 coding DNA: TGTGCCAGCAGCTGGGGGGGGTATGGCTACACCTTC. This codes for CASSWGGYGYTF.

This sequence joins TRBV3-1 (or the pseudogene TRBV3-2) and TRBJ1-5; D ambiguous. Germline V CDR1 and CDR2: LGHDT, YNNKEL (reference sequence). This CDR3 is 16 amino acids long. Trimming cost V 0 bases and J 2 bases, with 11 bases left between them. This CDR3 reads CASSQDLGGGNQPQHF. DNA for the CDR3: TGTGCCAGCAGCCAAGATCTAGGCGGCGGCAATCAGCCCCAGCATTTT.

CDR3 region: CASSLEGGTGRSYEQYF. CDR3 DNA sequence: TGTGCCAGCAGCTTAGAGGGCGGGACAGGGAGGTCCTACGAGCAGTACTTC. This chain links TRBV7-8 with TRBJ2-7; TRBD1 matches at 9 bases. V lost 1 base, J lost 1 base, and 8 bases stayed unmatched. Germline-derived CDR1 and CDR2 are SGHVS and FQNEAQ. This CDR3 is 17 amino acids long.

This clone was observed a few times. The chain links TRBV11-2 to TRBJ1-1; unclear D gene. There are 13 residues in the CDR3. The V end was cut by 1 base, the J end by 4 bases, with 7 bases between. Germline CDR1 reads SGHAT; CDR2 reads FQNNGV. CDR3 sequence reads: CASSLAQSTEAFF. CDR3 DNA: TGTGCCAGCAGCTTAGCACAGTCCACTGAAGCTTTCTTT.

The CDR3 reads CASSTRLAGGTSSYNEQFF. CDR3 nucleotide sequence: TGTGCCAGCAGCACCCGACTAGCGGGGGGAACGAGCTCCTACAATGAGCAGTTCTTC. The chain is built from TRBV7-4 and TRBJ2-1, with 13 bases matching TRBD2. CDR3 length: 19 amino acids. Germline CDR1 SGHVT, CDR2 SQSDAQ. Trimming at V came to 5 bases and at J to 0 bases, leaving 10 bases not matched to a gene.

This sequence joins TRBV12-3 or TRBV12-4 and TRBJ1-2, with 7 bases identical to TRBD1. J gave up 4 bases and V 7 bases, and 6 bases lay outside the gene matches. CDR3 length: 13 amino acids. CDR3 protein: CASKGQSGYGYTF. The CDR3 DNA reads as TGTGCCAGCAAGGGACAGTCGGGCTATGGCTACACCTTC.

This chain uses TRBV7-2 with TRBJ2-7; no clear D. The V end lost 5 bases, the J end lost 0 bases, and 14 bases lay between the germline ends. The CDR3 spans 15 residues. CDR1 is SGHTA and CDR2 is FQGNSA in the germline V gene. The CDR3 DNA is TGTGCCAGCAGCCTAATGGGCGCAAGCTCCTACGAGCAGTACTTC. This codes for CASSLMGASSYEQYF. Variable domain in full (rest from reference TRBV7-2 and TRBJ2-7): GAGVSQSPSNKVTEKGKDVELRCDPISGHTALYWYRQSLGQGLEFLIYFQGNSAPDKSGLPSDRFSAERTGGSVSTLTIQRTQQEDSAVYLCASSLMGASSYEQYFGPGTRLTVT.

The chain recombines TRBV2 with TRBJ1-2; D remains ambiguous. Trimming pared 2 bases from V and 8 bases from J, leaving 12 bases between. The CDR3 loop spans 13 amino acids. Germline V lookup: CDR1 SNHLY, CDR2 FYNNEI. The CDR3 DNA follows: TGTGCCAGCAGTGAACTTGCATCGCGAGGCTACACCTTC. Its translation: CASSELASRGYTF.

The chain has TRBV19 and TRBJ1-5; D unclear. Germline CDR1 reads LNHDA; CDR2 reads SQIVND (reference sequence). Trimming stripped 5 bases from V and 4 bases from J, with 6 bases between. The CDR3 runs to 12 residues. The CDR3 bases are TGTGCCAGTAGTGTTCCGAATCAGCCCCAGCATTTT. Encoded protein: CASSVPNQPQHF.

This sequence joins TRBV6-5 and TRBJ1-2; TRBD1 agrees at 10 bases. V dropped 8 bases and J dropped 5; count of bases not matched to a gene: 11. There are 15 residues in the CDR3. Germline values: CDR1 MNHEY, CDR2 SVGAGI. The DNA of the CDR3 is TGTGCCAGCTGGCCCGGGACAGGGGCGACGTATGGCTACACCTTC. Translating it yields CASWPGTGATYGYTF.

J is TRBJ1-5 and V is TRBV30; the D gene is possibly TRBD1 (5 bases). Per germline, CDR1 GTSNPN and CDR2 SVGIG (reference sequence). The length of the CDR3 is 13 residues. V was cut by 1 base and J by 7 bases, with 11 bases left in between. The CDR3 DNA is TGTGCCTGGAGTGGCAGGGCTGAACAGCCCCAGCATTTT. This gives the protein CAWSGRAEQPQHF.